These 17 T cell receptor beta chains share one sample of origin, sequenced in a study of control samples from healthy donors and cancer patients. TCRdb's table, derived via immunoSEQ multiplex PCR, lists solely in-frame clones and lacks some. The repertoire holds 85,000 to 90,000 clones, 70% to 90% seen once, with approximately 2.1% in the top ten. Sequencing was done on a sample of blood. These receptors were obtained from a woman in her 40s in good health.

The chain recombines TRBV10-2 with TRBJ1-4; TRBD1 agrees at 7 bases. The J segment lost 5 bases and the V segment lost 5 bases, leaving 8 bases of the junction unmatched. The germline V gene has CDR1 WSHSY and CDR2 SAAADI. The CDR3 is 15 residues long. CDR3: CASSFRDSENEKLFF. CDR3 DNA sequence: TGCGCCAGCAGTTTCCGGGACAGCGAAAATGAAAAACTGTTTTTT.

The chain links TRBV6-4 to TRBJ1-1; 8 bases align to TRBD1. Germline trimming cut 7 bases from V and 5 bases from J; bases unmatched to any gene: 9. Germline values: CDR1 MRHNA, CDR2 SNTAGT. CDR3 size: 14 residues. The CDR3 here is CASITGQGRTEAFF. Written as DNA, the CDR3 is TGTGCCAGCATTACCGGACAGGGCCGGACTGAAGCTTTCTTT.

The chain employs TRBV4-3 and TRBJ2-6; D is unclear. Trimming took off 4 bases at V and 3 bases at J, with 7 bases between the two ends. The CDR3 is 14 amino acids. Germline V gene data show CDR1 as LGHNA and CDR2 as YSLEER. The CDR3 bases are TGCGCCAGCAGCCCCGAGATTGGGGCCAACGTCCTGACTTTC. Its translation is CASSPEIGANVLTF.

V and J are TRBV19 and TRBJ1-2; D is unresolved. Trimming cost V 3 bases and J 3 bases, with 14 bases left between them. The germline CDR1 and CDR2 sequences are LNHDA and SQIVND (reference sequence). The CDR3 runs to 15 residues. The CDR3 reads CASSMVAEGDYGYTF. CDR3 DNA: TGTGCCAGTAGTATGGTTGCAGAGGGTGACTATGGCTACACCTTC.

This chain links TRBV24-1 with TRBJ2-5; 13 nucleotides match TRBD2. J lost 5 bases, V lost 6 bases, and 8 bases had no gene match. The CDR3 covers 16 residues. Per the germline V gene, CDR1 is KGHDR and CDR2 is SFDVKD. CDR3: CATSKTSGGRGETQYF. As DNA, the CDR3 is TGTGCCACCAGTAAGACTAGCGGGGGGCGTGGTGAGACCCAGTACTTC.

This chain uses TRBV4-3 with TRBJ2-3; TRBD1 might be the D (7 bases). From germline, CDR1 is LGHNA and CDR2 YSLEER. V was trimmed by 0 bases and J by 0 bases, leaving 19 bases between them. The CDR3 has 19 residues. The CDR3 loop is CASSQDIRRGDSSTDTQYF. CDR3 coding DNA: TGCGCCAGCAGCCAAGATATCCGAAGGGGGGACAGTAGCACAGATACGCAGTATTTT.

The gene calls are TRBV20-1 and TRBJ2-4; TRBD2 matches at 8 bases. V lost 5 bases to trimming and J lost 15 bases; unmatched junction nucleotides: 21. Germline V gene data show CDR1 as DFQATT and CDR2 as SNEGSKA (reference sequence). The CDR3 contains 15 residues. CDR3 loop: CSARGHPAGVRFGYF. For the CDR3, the DNA is TGCAGTGCTCGTGGTCACCCAGCGGGGGTTCGCTTTGGGTACTTC.

The chain employs TRBV24-1 and TRBJ2-2; a possible D gene is TRBD1 (6 bases). Germline V CDR1 and CDR2: KGHDR, SFDVKD. V was trimmed by 4 bases and J by 4 bases, leaving 12 bases between them. The CDR3 is 15 residues long. The CDR3 spells CATSDTGTSTGELFF. CDR3 coding DNA: TGTGCCACCAGTGACACAGGGACGAGCACCGGGGAGCTGTTTTTT.

The chain has TRBV29-1 and TRBJ1-1, with TRBD1 as a possible D gene (5 bases). Trimming took 6 bases from V and 3 from J, leaving 14 bases between them. This CDR3 comprises 13 residues. The germline V gene encodes CDR1 SQVTM and CDR2 ANQGSEA. The CDR3 region has the DNA TGCAGCGTACTTAGGGGTTTTGACACTGAAGCTTTCTTT. Translation gives CSVLRGFDTEAFF.

The gene calls are TRBV5-4 and TRBJ2-3, with a tentative D call TRBD1 (5 bases). Germline V CDR1 and CDR2: SGHNT, YYREEE (reference sequence). The CDR3 consists of 14 residues. Trimming cost V 2 bases and J 2 bases, with 9 bases left between them. The CDR3 DNA sequence: TGTGCCAGCAGCTTAGGACAAGACACAGATACGCAGTATTTT. Translating it yields CASSLGQDTDTQYF.

The rearrangement uses TRBV9 and TRBJ2-7, with D perhaps matching TRBD2 (6 bases). Trimming removed 0 bases from V and 0 bases from J, with 13 bases in between. The CDR3 is 16 amino acids. Germline CDR1 SGDLS, CDR2 YYNGEE. Here the CDR3 reads CASSVGGLRASYEQYF. CDR3 DNA sequence: TGTGCCAGCAGCGTAGGAGGACTAAGGGCCTCCTACGAGCAGTACTTC.

This chain uses TRBV13 with TRBJ2-3, with D possibly being TRBD2 (6 bases). The CDR3 covers 17 residues. V lost 0 bases, J lost 4 bases, and 17 bases lay in between. Germline V lookup: CDR1 PRHDT, CDR2 FYEKMQ (reference sequence). CDR3 region: CASSLGSAGSPPDTQYF. The CDR3 coding sequence is TGTGCCAGCAGCTTAGGTTCCGCGGGGTCTCCCCCAGATACGCAGTATTTT.

This chain connects TRBV4-1 to TRBJ1-2; D is uncertain. Deletions cut 1 base from V and 4 bases from J, with 7 bases between. The CDR3 length is 13 residues. Germline CDR1 MGHRA, CDR2 YSYEKL. DNA of the CDR3: TGCGCCAGCAGCCAAGGGAGTTTCTATGGCTACACCTTC. As protein: CASSQGSFYGYTF.

The chain recombines TRBV27 with TRBJ2-7, with D perhaps TRBD1 or TRBD2 (5 bases each). The CDR3 runs to 15 residues. Germline assignment: CDR1 MNHEY and CDR2 SMNVEV (reference sequence). Trimming took off 2 bases at V and 3 bases at J, with 14 bases between the two ends. CDR3 bases: TGTGCCAGCAGTTTAACCTTGGGGACCGGCTACGAGCAGTACTTC. This sequence encodes CASSLTLGTGYEQYF.

V usage is TRBV2 and J usage is TRBJ1-4; no clear D. The V gene lost 5 bases and the J gene lost 4 bases, with 5 bases spanning the gap. Germline CDR1 SNHLY, CDR2 FYNNEI. The CDR3 is 12 residues long. In DNA, the CDR3 is TGTGCCAGCAGTCAACTTAATGAAAAACTGTTTTTT. Translation: CASSQLNEKLFF.

Details on this clone: The same CDR3 also results from other DNA sequences found in this sample. The V call is TRBV15, the J call TRBJ1-5; D is undetermined. V was pared by 0 bases and J by 4 bases, with 10 bases between. Germline assignment: CDR1 LNHNV and CDR2 YYDKDF (reference sequence). The CDR3 has 15 amino acids. The CDR3: CATSRDPGGNQPQHF. The DNA of the CDR3 is TGTGCCACCAGCAGAGATCCGGGCGGGAATCAGCCCCAGCATTTT.

The V gene is TRBV19, the J gene TRBJ1-2; weak D call: TRBD1 (5 bases). The CDR3 runs 18 residues. V was cut by 7 bases and J by 3 bases, with 27 bases left in between. Germline V CDR1 and CDR2: LNHDA, SQIVND (reference sequence). CDR3: CASTPWDFIRKGHYGYTF. The CDR3 nucleotides are TGTGCCAGTACCCCCTGGGATTTTATCCGTAAGGGACACTATGGCTACACCTTC.